This entry lists 20 T cell receptor beta chains sequenced from one sample in a study of human T cells and chemical hapten exposure. One entry per CDR3 protein results from TCRdb running MiXCR on the RACE reads. The sample lists 150,000 or so distinct CDR3 sequences, approximately 14% occurring once. Time point denoted: patch test 1, 2 weeks after DPC sensitization. Noted treatment: therapeutic diphenylcyclopropenone sensitization with weekly scalp DPC. Sample: whole blood, taken in connection with sensitization to the hapten diphenylcyclopropenone (DPC). The receptors derive from a young woman with alopecia areata. Some clones in this sample may be carry-over from other donors' samples.

The table lists this clonotype with a few counts. This sequence joins TRBV6-6 and TRBJ1-1; no clear D. The CDR3 length is 13 residues. Trimming cost V 5 bases and J 5 bases, with 12 bases left between them. CDR1 is MNHNY and CDR2 is SVGAGI in the germline V gene (reference sequence). The CDR3 loop reads CASSRPPRTEAFF. For the CDR3, the DNA is TGTGCCAGCAGTCGTCCTCCGAGGACTGAAGCTTTCTTT.

The sample holds a few counts of this clonotype. At one of its ends the junction is not consistent with the germline gene, which may arise from a read error. The CDR3 is CSAISHLNAEAFF. DNA for the CDR3: TGCAGTGCCATATCACACCTGAACGCTGAAGCTTTCTTT. The genes are TRBV20-1 and TRBJ1-1, with D hard to call. The CDR3 covers 13 residues. Germline loops: CDR1 DFQATT, CDR2 SNEGSKA (reference sequence).

This clonotype has ten or more counts. The V gene is TRBV7-6, the J gene TRBJ2-4; D is perhaps TRBD2 (6 bases). The V gene's germline CDR1 is SGHVS and CDR2 FNYEAQ. The CDR3 is 15 amino acids. Trimming cost V 1 base and J 6 bases, with 13 bases left between them. The CDR3 protein is CASSLGGGELNIQYF. CDR3 in DNA: TGTGCCAGCAGCTTAGGAGGAGGGGAGTTAAACATTCAGTACTTC. Supplemented by reference TRBV7-6 and TRBJ2-4, the full variable domain reads GAGVSQSPRYKVTKRGQDVALRCDPISGHVSLYWYRQALGQGPEFLTYFNYEAQQDKSGLPNDRFSAERPEGSISTLTIQRTEQRDSAMYRCASSLGGGELNIQYFGAGTRLSVL.

This clonotype was seen a few times. The chain joins TRBV6-2 or TRBV6-3 to TRBJ2-4, with D possibly matching TRBD1 (5 bases). This CDR3 comprises 16 residues. V was pared by 5 bases and J by 0 bases, with 14 bases between. Germline CDR1 MNHEY, CDR2 SVGEGT. CDR3 amino acids: CASSLLAGLAKNIQYF. The CDR3 DNA is TGTGCCAGCAGTCTTCTGGCAGGGCTAGCCAAAAACATTCAGTACTTC.

This clonotype was seen more than once but under ten times. The chain has TRBV6-2 or TRBV6-3 and TRBJ2-5; maybe TRBD2 (6 bases). V dropped 6 bases and J dropped 2 bases, with 19 bases sitting between them. Germline CDR1 and CDR2: MNHEY and SVGEGT. This CDR3 has 16 amino acids. The CDR3 sequence: CASSLLGSGEQETQYF. As DNA, the CDR3 is TGTGCCAGCAGCCTGCTGGGTAGCGGAGAGCAAGAGACCCAGTACTTC.

This sequence joins TRBV7-9 and TRBJ2-1, with 10 bases that match TRBD2. Per the germline V gene, CDR1 is SEHNR and CDR2 is FQNEAQ (reference sequence). The CDR3 extends over 21 amino acids. V shed 4 bases and J 0 bases; nucleotides not matched to a gene: 18. The DNA of the CDR3 is TGTGCCAGCAGCTCCAAACCAACCGGGACTAGCGTACGAAGCTCCTACAATGAGCAGTTCTTC. This codes for CASSSKPTGTSVRSSYNEQFF.

This clonotype was seen ten or more times. This chain connects TRBV7-2 to TRBJ1-3; possible D gene TRBD1, 5 bases. Trimming cost V 10 bases and J 3 bases, with 16 bases left between them. This CDR3 is built from 14 residues. Germline V lookup: CDR1 SGHTA, CDR2 FQGNSA. CDR3 in DNA: TGTGCCACTGCGCAGGGACCTAATGGAAACACCATATATTTT. This sequence encodes CATAQGPNGNTIYF.

The CDR3: CATEAGRSDTQYF. The CDR3 DNA reads as TGTGCCACCGAAGCGGGTAGATCAGATACGCAGTATTTT. The gene calls are TRBV7-2 and TRBJ2-3; a possible D gene is TRBD2 (6 bases). The CDR3 has 13 amino acids. Germline CDR1 is SGHTA and CDR2 is FQGNSA. Deletions cut 10 bases from V and 4 bases from J, with 15 bases between. Full variable domain (rest looked up from reference TRBV7-2 and TRBJ2-3): GAGVSQSPSNKVTEKGKDVELRCDPISGHTALYWYRQSLGQGLEFLIYFQGNSAPDKSGLPSDRFSAERTGGSVSTLTIQRTQQEDSAVYLCATEAGRSDTQYFGPGTRLTVL.

This clonotype appeared a few times. The chain has TRBV4-2 and TRBJ2-2, with TRBD2 matching 12 bases. The CDR3 is 17 residues long. Germline loops: CDR1 LGHNA, CDR2 YNFKEQ. The junction had 5 bases not matched to a gene; V was cut back by 0 bases and J by 6 bases. CDR3 sequence (DNA): TGTGCCAGCAGCCAAGATCGGACTAGCGGGGTCTCCGGGGAGCTGTTTTTT. Amino acid sequence: CASSQDRTSGVSGELFF.

This clonotype was observed a handful of times. The chain joins TRBV20-1 to TRBJ2-7; the match to TRBD1 covers 10 bases. Germline trimming cut 2 bases from V and 2 bases from J; bases unmatched to any gene: 6. CDR3 length: 15 residues. Germline V gene lookup returns CDR1 DFQATT and CDR2 SNEGSKA (reference sequence). CDR3 nucleotides: TGCAGTGCTAGACATCCGGGACAGGGGCCCTACGAGCAGTACTTC. Protein sequence: CSARHPGQGPYEQYF.

Ten or more counts support this clonotype. The chain joins TRBV6-6 to TRBJ1-5; the D is unclear. CDR1 MNHNY and CDR2 SVGAGI come from the germline V gene (reference sequence). Trimming removed 6 bases from V and 0 bases from J, with 9 bases in between. The CDR3 is 14 amino acids. The CDR3 coding sequence is TGTGCCAGCAGCGAAGTGGGTAGCAATCAGCCCCAGCATTTT. Translation: CASSEVGSNQPQHF.

The rearrangement links TRBV20-1 to TRBJ2-7, with D perhaps matching TRBD2 (5 bases). CDR3 size: 13 residues. V shed 6 bases and J shed 0 bases, with 12 bases lying between them. Germline V gene sequence: CDR1 DFQATT, CDR2 SNEGSKA (reference sequence). CDR3 DNA: TGCAGTGCCCTTCTGGGAGCCTCCTACGAGCAGTACTTC. It codes for CSALLGASYEQYF.

This sequence joins TRBV5-6 and TRBJ2-3, with D possibly matching TRBD2 (5 bases). Germline V CDR1 and CDR2: SGHDT, YYEEEE. Deletions cut 2 bases from V and 0 bases from J, with 13 bases between. This CDR3 is 16 amino acids long. In nucleotides, the CDR3 is TGTGCCAGCAGCTTCATGACTGACTATAGCACAGATACGCAGTATTTT. It encodes CASSFMTDYSTDTQYF.

This clonotype was recorded once. V and J are TRBV7-2 and TRBJ1-5; D is possibly TRBD1 (6 bases). Per germline, CDR1 SGHTA and CDR2 FQGNSA. V lost 4 bases to trimming and J lost 4 bases, with 14 bases between them. The length of the CDR3 is 15 residues. The CDR3 loop is CASSSPGVGNQPQHF. The CDR3 DNA reads as TGTGCCAGCAGCTCACCAGGGGTGGGGAATCAGCCCCAGCATTTT.

In its sample, this clonotype was seen a few times. Written as DNA, the CDR3 is TGTGCCAGCAGCGCCGGGACAGGGGGCGCTTCCTACGAGCAGTACTTC. Amino acid sequence: CASSAGTGGASYEQYF. This chain connects TRBV9 to TRBJ2-7, with 12 bases matching TRBD1. The CDR3 runs 16 residues. The germline V gene encodes CDR1 SGDLS and CDR2 YYNGEE. Trimming took 3 bases from V and 1 from J; bases not matched to a gene: 5.

The count of this clonotype is one. The V call is TRBV2, the J call TRBJ1-1; 7 bases match TRBD1. CDR3 length equals 13 residues. Germline CDR1 is SNHLY and CDR2 is FYNNEI. The junction had 5 bases not matched to a gene; V was cut back by 6 bases and J by 4 bases. The CDR3, as DNA: TGTGCCAGCAGCCGGGACAGCTTCACTGAAGCTTTCTTT. Translating it yields CASSRDSFTEAFF.

This clonotype was recorded a few times. This chain connects TRBV27 to TRBJ2-1, with TRBD2 identical over 11 bases. The CDR3 has 15 amino acids. Looked up from germline, CDR1 is MNHEY and CDR2 is SMNVEV (reference sequence). Unmatched junction bases numbered 6, after V lost 6 bases and J lost 5 bases. CDR3 sequence: CASSVLAGGDNEQFF. The CDR3 bases are TGTGCCAGCAGCGTGCTAGCGGGAGGAGACAATGAGCAGTTCTTC.

This clonotype was counted at least ten times. This chain links TRBV7-9 with TRBJ2-7; 9 positions agree with TRBD2. The V gene end was trimmed by 5 bases and the J gene end by 5 bases; junction bases not matched to a gene: 10. The CDR3 loop spans 15 amino acids. CDR1 SEHNR and CDR2 FQNEAQ come from the germline V gene (reference sequence). The CDR3 nucleotides read TGTGCCAGCAGCCCTGCGAGGGTAGCGGGAGACGAGCAGTACTTC. Translation gives CASSPARVAGDEQYF.

The CDR3 coding sequence is TGTGCCAGCAGCTTTAGTACAGGGGGATACGAGACCCAGTACTTC. Translation: CASSFSTGGYETQYF. The chain has TRBV7-2 and TRBJ2-5, with TRBD1 identical over 8 bases. Germline trimming cut 3 bases from V and 5 bases from J; bases unmatched to any gene: 8. This CDR3 region has 15 residues. Per the germline V gene, CDR1 is SGHTA and CDR2 is FQGNSA.

This clonotype was counted only a few times. V gene TRBV5-4 combines with J gene TRBJ2-5; TRBD1 matches at 10 bases. The CDR3 sequence is 15 residues long. Germline V gene sequence: CDR1 SGHNT, CDR2 YYREEE (reference sequence). The V segment lost 1 base and the J segment 5 bases; nucleotides outside the gene matches: 5. DNA of the CDR3: TGTGCCAGCAGCTTGCCGACAGGGGGCCGGGAGACCCAGTACTTC. Translation: CASSLPTGGRETQYF. The variable domain in full, with the rest retrieved from reference TRBV5-4 and TRBJ2-5, is ETGVTQSPTHLIKTRGQQVTLRCSSQSGHNTVSWYQQALGQGPQFIFQYYREEENGRGNFPPRFSGLQFPNYSSELNVNALELDDSALYLCASSLPTGGRETQYFGPGTRLLVL.